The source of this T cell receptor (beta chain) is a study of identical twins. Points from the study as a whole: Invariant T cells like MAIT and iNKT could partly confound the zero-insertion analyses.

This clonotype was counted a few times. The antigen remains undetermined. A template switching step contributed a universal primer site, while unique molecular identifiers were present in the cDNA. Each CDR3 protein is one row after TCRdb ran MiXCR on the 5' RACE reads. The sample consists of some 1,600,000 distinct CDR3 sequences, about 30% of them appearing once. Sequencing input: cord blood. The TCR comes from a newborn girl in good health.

CDR3 sequence (DNA): TGTGCCAGCAGCCAAGTGACTCTCCCCGGGTGGTACACTGAAGCTTTCTTT. This gives the protein CASSQVTLPGWYTEAFF. This chain uses TRBV28 with TRBJ1-1; D ambiguous. The CDR3 is 17 residues long. V shed 6 bases and J shed 3 bases, with 23 bases lying between them. Germline V gene sequence: CDR1 MDHEN, CDR2 SYDVKM.